The 18 T cell receptor beta chains in this list originate from one sample, sequenced in a study of cytomegalovirus exposure and HLA in healthy donors. TCRdb's copy holds only in-frame clones and misses some; the assay was immunoSEQ multiplex PCR. Of 200,000 to 250,000 clones detected, roughly 85% appear once; the ten largest clones hold less than 7%. The specimen was PBMCs. These receptors all stem from a woman under 30 in good health and CMV-seronegative.

V and J are TRBV28 and TRBJ1-5; D gene uncertain. Germline assignment: CDR1 MDHEN and CDR2 SYDVKM. The length of the CDR3 is 12 residues. The V gene lost 6 bases and the J gene lost 6 bases, with 9 bases spanning the gap. The CDR3 DNA is TGTGCCAGCAGGGGGTCCCGTCAGCCCCAGCATTTT. It translates to CASRGSRQPQHF.

V gene TRBV11-3 combines with J gene TRBJ2-2, with D unclear. The CDR3 has 14 residues. Germline-derived CDR1 and CDR2 are SGHNT and YENEEA. Trimming pared 3 bases from V and 5 bases from J, leaving 10 bases between. The CDR3 DNA is TGTGCCAGCAGCTTTAGTCCAAATACCGGGGAGCTGTTTTTT. This translates into CASSFSPNTGELFF.

This rearrangement joins TRBV25-1 to TRBJ2-5; the D gene could be TRBD1 or TRBD2 (5 bases each). V was trimmed by 6 bases and J by 5 bases, leaving 16 bases between them. Looked up from germline, CDR1 is MGHDK and CDR2 is SYGVNS. CDR3 size: 14 residues. The CDR3 here is CASRGTPAQETQYF. The CDR3 bases are TGTGCCAGCAGGGGGACCCCCGCACAGGAGACCCAGTACTTC.

The gene calls are TRBV18 and TRBJ1-1, with a weak D call TRBD1 (5 bases). The CDR3 extends over 17 amino acids. V was clipped by 1 base and J by 0 bases, with 15 bases between them. Germline assignment: CDR1 KGHSH and CDR2 LQKENI. CDR3 protein: CASSPQAATGMNTEAFF. Written as DNA, the CDR3 is TGTGCCAGCTCACCACAGGCAGCTACAGGTATGAACACTGAAGCTTTCTTT.

The chain couples TRBV28 to TRBJ1-5; perhaps TRBD1 as D (5 bases). Trimming took off 5 bases at V and 1 base at J, with 12 bases between the two ends. The V gene's germline CDR1 is MDHEN and CDR2 SYDVKM. The CDR3 contains 15 residues. The CDR3 nucleotides are TGTGCCAGCAGTCATGTCGGGGACAGCAATCAGCCCCAGCATTTT. The encoded protein is CASSHVGDSNQPQHF. The entire variable domain, with the rest obtained from reference TRBV28 and TRBJ1-5, is as follows: DVKVTQSSRYLVKRTGEKVFLECVQDMDHENMFWYRQDPGLGLRLIYFSYDVKMKEKGDIPEGYSVSREKKERFSLILESASTNQTSMYLCASSHVGDSNQPQHFGDGTRLSIL.

The J gene is TRBJ2-7, the V gene TRBV10-3; no definite D call. Trimming pared 3 bases from V and 9 bases from J, leaving 18 bases between. Germline assignment: CDR1 ENHRY and CDR2 SYGVKD. The length of the CDR3 is 14 residues. DNA of the CDR3: TGTGCCATCAGTGATAGGCAGCCAGACTTCGGGCAGTACTTC. Its protein is CAISDRQPDFGQYF.

V gene TRBV5-4 combines with J gene TRBJ1-2; D not resolved. The germline V and J ends were trimmed by 0 bases and 6 bases, with 9 bases remaining between them. Looked up from germline, CDR1 is SGHNT and CDR2 is YYREEE (reference sequence). The CDR3 sequence is 13 residues long. CDR3 region: CASSLGALDGYTF. Written as DNA, the CDR3 is TGTGCCAGCAGCTTGGGGGCCCTAGATGGCTACACCTTC.

This clone was counted between two and nine times. The V call is TRBV5-4, the J call TRBJ1-6; perhaps TRBD1 as D (6 bases). Germline lookup yields CDR1 SGHNT and CDR2 YYREEE (reference sequence). V was clipped by 0 bases and J by 6 bases, with 7 bases between them. The CDR3 totals 14 residues. Here the CDR3 reads CASSLGQVNSPLHF. The CDR3 nucleotides read TGTGCCAGCAGCTTGGGACAGGTTAATTCACCCCTCCACTTT. Filled out from reference TRBV5-4 and TRBJ1-6, the complete variable domain reads ETGVTQSPTHLIKTRGQQVTLRCSSQSGHNTVSWYQQALGQGPQFIFQYYREEENGRGNFPPRFSGLQFPNYSSELNVNALELDDSALYLCASSLGQVNSPLHFGNGTRLTVT.

The chain uses TRBV7-9 and TRBJ2-1; TRBD1 matches 7 bases. The CDR3 has 15 residues. CDR1 SEHNR and CDR2 FQNEAQ come from the germline V gene (reference sequence). V was clipped by 2 bases and J by 8 bases; unmatched bases: 9. The DNA of the CDR3 is TGTGCCAGCAGCTTACTCTCGAACAGGGGTGATGAGCAGTTCTTC. Translated, it gives CASSLLSNRGDEQFF.

This clone was seen once. The chain joins TRBV11-2 to TRBJ1-6, with 8 nucleotides matching TRBD1. This CDR3 contains 14 residues. V shed 2 bases and J 8 bases; nucleotides not matched to a gene: 2. The germline gives CDR1 SGHAT, CDR2 FQNNGV. CDR3 coding DNA: TGTGCCAGCAGCTTACGGGACAGGCATTCACCCCTCCACTTT. Translated, it gives CASSLRDRHSPLHF. Variable domain in full (rest from reference TRBV11-2 and TRBJ1-6): EAGVAQSPRYKIIEKRQSVAFWCNPISGHATLYWYQQILGQGPKLLIQFQNNGVVDDSQLPKDRFSAERLKGVDSTLKIQPAKLEDSAVYLCASSLRDRHSPLHFGNGTRLTVT.

The chain carries TRBV10-1 and TRBJ1-5; no definite D call. The CDR3 runs to 13 residues. V was trimmed by 4 bases and J by 1 base, leaving 5 bases between them. Per germline, CDR1 WNHNN and CDR2 SYGVQD (reference sequence). CDR3 DNA sequence: TGCGCCAGCAGTGCGGGGAGCAATCAGCCCCAGCATTTT. Residues: CASSAGSNQPQHF.

Only one count was recorded for this clone. V and J are TRBV6-6 and TRBJ1-2; TRBD1 matches at 9 bases. V lost 5 bases to trimming and J lost 6 bases; unmatched junction nucleotides: 7. Looked up from germline, CDR1 is MNHNY and CDR2 is SVGAGI (reference sequence). The CDR3 runs to 14 residues. CDR3 DNA sequence: TGTGCCAGCAGTGGGGGACAGGGACGACATGGCTACACCTTC. Its translation: CASSGGQGRHGYTF.

This rearrangement joins TRBV11-2 to TRBJ2-7, with D tentatively TRBD1 (6 bases). V lost 0 bases, J lost 5 bases, and 14 bases lay in between. There are 15 residues in the CDR3. Germline V gene sequence: CDR1 SGHAT, CDR2 FQNNGV. CDR3 in amino acids: CASSLDRTAQDEQYF. In DNA, the CDR3 is TGTGCCAGCAGCTTAGATCGGACAGCTCAGGACGAGCAGTACTTC.

The V gene is TRBV16, the J gene TRBJ1-5, with D perhaps TRBD1 (6 bases). V lost 0 bases to trimming and J lost 8 bases, with 20 bases between them. Germline lookup yields CDR1 KGHSY and CDR2 FQNENV. The length of the CDR3 is 17 residues. DNA of the CDR3: TGTGCCAGCAGCCAATCAGGGTGGGGGCAGACTCTAAAGCCCCAGCATTTT. Its translation: CASSQSGWGQTLKPQHF.

The rearrangement uses TRBV7-9 and TRBJ1-6; tentative D call: TRBD1 (6 bases). V lost 5 bases and J 6 bases, leaving 20 bases between the germline ends. The CDR3 consists of 17 residues. Germline CDR1 reads SEHNR; CDR2 reads FQNEAQ (reference sequence). The CDR3 DNA is TGTGCCAGCAGCCAGTTGGGGGCCCAAACATCTAATTCACCCCTCCACTTT. Translated: CASSQLGAQTSNSPLHF.

The chain joins TRBV6-5 to TRBJ2-1; the match to TRBD2 covers 9 bases. The V segment lost 4 bases and the J segment 0 bases; nucleotides outside the gene matches: 4. Germline V gene sequence: CDR1 MNHEY, CDR2 SVGAGI. The CDR3 runs 16 residues. CDR3 loop: CASSSSGTSSYNEQFF. DNA for the CDR3: TGTGCCAGCAGTTCTAGCGGGACAAGCTCCTACAATGAGCAGTTCTTC.

The J gene is TRBJ1-1, the V gene TRBV28; 9 nucleotides line up with TRBD1. Looked up from germline, CDR1 is MDHEN and CDR2 is SYDVKM. This CDR3 spans 15 amino acids. Unmatched junction bases numbered 5, after V lost 5 bases and J lost 1 base. The CDR3 protein is CASSRRGQGNTEAFF. The DNA for the CDR3 is TGTGCCAGCAGTCGCAGGGGACAGGGGAACACTGAAGCTTTCTTT.

The chain couples TRBV2 to TRBJ2-3; tentative D call: TRBD1 (5 bases). Germline CDR1 and CDR2: SNHLY and FYNNEI. The CDR3 extends over 15 amino acids. Trimming took off 1 base at V and 0 bases at J, with 8 bases between the two ends. CDR3 DNA: TGTGCCAGCAGTGAAGTGGGGCAAAGCACAGATACGCAGTATTTT. It codes for CASSEVGQSTDTQYF.